Listed here are 5 T cell receptor beta chains from one sample, sequenced in a study of beta chain features in type 1 diabetes. Sequenced material consisted of expressed TCRB transcripts (all of the isolated RNA was reverse transcribed). Sequencing was performed with immunoSEQ multiplex PCR; in TCRdb, only in-frame clones are kept and a portion is missing. The sample yields about 170,000 clones, roughly 7.1% seen once. These receptors lack a known antigen. Findings of the study overall: Type 1 diabetes patients had moderately but significantly shorter TCRB CDR3s in all four CD4+ subsets.

Sequences were obtained from central memory CD4+ T cells from blood. The source is a middle-aged woman with type 1 diabetes.

The chain joins TRBV5-1 to TRBJ2-1, with 9 nucleotides matching TRBD2. With V trimmed by 0 bases and J by 12 bases, 10 bases remained unmatched. Germline V gene data show CDR1 as SGHRS and CDR2 as YFSETQ. CDR3 size: 15 residues. The CDR3 spells CASSLDPREGPGQFF. Written as DNA, the CDR3 is TGCGCCAGCAGCTTGGATCCGCGGGAGGGCCCCGGGCAGTTCTTC. Using reference TRBV5-1 and TRBJ2-1 for the parts outside the CDR3, the full variable domain is KAGVTQTPRYLIKTRGQQVTLSCSPISGHRSVSWYQQTPGQGLQFLFEYFSETQRNKGNFPGRFSGRQFSNSRSEMNVSTLELGDSALYLCASSLDPREGPGQFFGPGTRLTVL.

The chain recombines TRBV5-1 with TRBJ2-1, with 11 bases matching TRBD2. V lost 4 bases, J lost 4 bases, and 7 bases stayed unmatched. The CDR3 loop spans 16 amino acids. Germline CDR1 is SGHRS and CDR2 is YFSETQ. Written as DNA, the CDR3 is TGCGCCAGCAGCCCGGGGACTAGCGGAGATTACAATGAGCAGTTCTTC. This codes for CASSPGTSGDYNEQFF.

This clone was seen more than once but under ten times. The genes are TRBV9 and TRBJ2-7; the match to TRBD1 covers 8 bases. The CDR3 consists of 16 residues. Germline V CDR1 and CDR2: SGDLS, YYNGEE. V shed 4 bases, J shed 4 bases, and the junction held 13 bases outside the gene matches. The CDR3 protein is CASSSRWGQAEYEQYF. CDR3 nucleotide sequence: TGTGCCAGCAGCTCACGGTGGGGACAGGCGGAATACGAGCAGTACTTC.

This clone came up a few times. The rearrangement links TRBV18 to TRBJ1-1; D is unresolved. Between the trimmed V and J ends, which lost 7 bases and 0 bases, there was a span of 9 bases. The CDR3 spans 13 residues. Germline CDR1 and CDR2: KGHSH and LQKENI. CDR3 amino acids: CASYTLMNTEAFF. For the CDR3, the DNA is TGTGCCAGCTACACCCTGATGAACACTGAAGCTTTCTTT.

This clone was seen only a few times. This chain joins TRBV9 and TRBJ1-1; D gene ambiguous. The V gene's germline CDR1 is SGDLS and CDR2 YYNGEE. The CDR3 runs to 15 residues. Trimming took 0 bases from V and 3 from J, leaving 12 bases between them. CDR3 protein: CASSVARGLDTEAFF. CDR3 DNA: TGTGCCAGCAGCGTAGCTAGAGGTCTGGACACTGAAGCTTTCTTT.